The 17 T cell receptor beta chains in this list originate from one sample, sequenced in a study of tumor-infiltrating lymphocytes in primary liver carcinoma. Germline DNA was also extracted, with blood RNA taken from unsorted whole blood. TCR beta cDNA came from roughly 550 ng total RNA, primed with a constant-region primer. ARM-PCR, slightly modified, supplied the TCR beta libraries through three nested multiplex PCR rounds. A C-beta reverse primer was combined with TRBV1-TRBV30 forward primers in the first two PCR rounds, and each round had approximately 10 cycles. TCRdb processed the multiplex PCR reads anew with MiXCR; each CDR3 protein has one entry. This sample has approximately 310,000 distinct CDR3 sequences, with roughly 60% found just once. The specimen was peripheral blood. The receptors shown here come from a man aged 40-55 years with primary liver carcinoma and hepatitis B virus infection.

This clonotype has just a few counts. This sequence joins TRBV30 and TRBJ1-2; D is uncertain. Trimming removed 2 bases at V and 0 bases at J, with 10 bases between. Germline CDR1 GTSNPN, CDR2 SVGIG (reference sequence). This CDR3 is built from 14 residues. CDR3 protein: CAWSFDQANYGYTF. The CDR3 DNA reads TGTGCCTGGAGTTTTGACCAAGCTAACTATGGCTACACCTTC.

This rearrangement joins TRBV11-3 to TRBJ2-7, with D unclear. This CDR3 is built from 12 residues. Per germline, CDR1 SGHNT and CDR2 YENEEA. The V gene lost 7 bases and the J gene lost 5 bases, with 12 bases spanning the gap. The CDR3 loop is CASNSMANEQYF. In DNA form, the CDR3 reads TGTGCCAGCAACTCCATGGCCAACGAGCAGTACTTC.

This clonotype was observed many times. This chain joins TRBV29-1 and TRBJ2-7, with 7 bases fitting TRBD1. This CDR3 has 12 amino acids. Looked up from germline, CDR1 is SQVTM and CDR2 is ANQGSEA. V trimming: 8 bases; J trimming: 3 bases; junction bases outside the gene matches: 7. The CDR3: CSPGDRVYEQYF. CDR3 nucleotides: TGCAGCCCCGGGGACAGAGTCTACGAGCAGTACTTC.

This clonotype is labeled as medium-sized. The chain employs TRBV11-2 and TRBJ2-7, with 10 positions matching TRBD2. Germline V lookup: CDR1 SGHAT, CDR2 FQNNGV. V lost 0 bases, J lost 6 bases, and 8 bases stayed unmatched. CDR3 size: 16 residues. For the CDR3, the DNA is TGTGCCAGCAGCTTAGAACCTAGCGGGAGCTGGGTCGAGCAGTACTTC. It is translated as CASSLEPSGSWVEQYF.

This clonotype was observed a handful of times. The J gene is TRBJ1-1, the V gene TRBV30, with a tentative D call TRBD1 (6 bases). V shed 0 bases and J shed 1 base, with 12 bases lying between them. The CDR3 is 15 residues long. Germline-derived CDR1 and CDR2 are GTSNPN and SVGIG (reference sequence). The CDR3 spells CAWSVRGGRNTEAFF. CDR3 nucleotide sequence: TGTGCCTGGAGTGTACGAGGGGGAAGGAACACTGAAGCTTTCTTT.

This clonotype was detected only a few times. The chain links TRBV13 to TRBJ2-3; perhaps D is TRBD1 or TRBD2 (5 bases each). The ends were cut back, 5 bases at V and 4 bases at J, with 19 bases in the middle. Germline V gene lookup returns CDR1 PRHDT and CDR2 FYEKMQ (reference sequence). This CDR3 spans 16 amino acids. CDR3 sequence: CASSQGDGRWADTQYF. The CDR3 nucleotides are TGTGCCAGCAGCCAGGGAGACGGTCGATGGGCAGATACGCAGTATTTT.

V and J are TRBV6-2 or TRBV6-3 and TRBJ1-5; D is ambiguous. Per germline, CDR1 MNHEY and CDR2 SVGEGT. Trimming took 0 bases from V and 7 from J, leaving 7 bases between them. The CDR3 extends over 13 amino acids. CDR3 in amino acids: CASSYSREQPQHF. The CDR3 nucleotides read TGTGCCAGCAGTTACTCGCGGGAGCAGCCCCAGCATTTT.

This clonotype showed up just once. At one of its ends the junction is not consistent with the germline gene, which may arise from a read error. The chain carries TRBV11-2 and TRBJ2-1, with D perhaps TRBD2 (5 bases). The CDR3 contains 13 residues. Germline-derived CDR1 and CDR2 are SGHAT and FQNNGV. CDR3: CASNLVAYNEQFF. CDR3 bases: TGTGCCAGCAACTTAGTAGCGTACAATGAGCAGTTCTTC.

Concerning this clonotype: A much larger clone lies one base from this, so it may be a read error. The chain employs TRBV6-1 and TRBJ2-4; TRBD2 matches at 10 bases. CDR1 is MNHNS, CDR2 SASEGT, per germline. The CDR3 loop spans 18 amino acids. The CDR3 DNA sequence: TGTGCCAACAGTGCCGACTTCCCTAGCGGGAGTTTTGGAAACATTCAGTACTTC. Encoded protein: CANSADFPSGSFGNIQYF.

The chain carries TRBV20-1 and TRBJ2-7, with 13 bases aligning to TRBD2. V was pared by 5 bases and J by 7 bases, with 11 bases of the junction left unmatched. In germline, CDR1 is DFQATT, CDR2 SNEGSKA (reference sequence). The CDR3 spans 15 residues. The CDR3 DNA follows: TGCAGTGCTCCATCCCGGACTAGCGGGAGTAGGGAGCAGTACTTC. Translated: CSAPSRTSGSREQYF.

In regard to this clonotype: A much larger clone lies one base from this, so it may be a read error. The genes are TRBV5-6 and TRBJ2-7; tentatively, D is TRBD2 (5 bases). V lost 3 bases and J lost 0, with 13 bases in between. The germline CDR1 and CDR2 sequences are SGHDT and YYEEEE. The CDR3 is 15 amino acids. The CDR3: CASSSGIGVSYEQYF. The CDR3 nucleotides are TGTGCCAGCAGCTCCGGGATAGGAGTCTCCTACGAGCAGTACTTC.

The chain recombines TRBV6-5 with TRBJ2-3; 8 nucleotides align to TRBD2. V shed 0 bases and J 11 bases; nucleotides not matched to a gene: 13. Germline CDR1 and CDR2: MNHEY and SVGAGI. This CDR3 has 16 amino acids. The CDR3 nucleotides are TGTGCCAGCAGTTACTCTTTAGCGGGGTACACAGATTTGCAGTATTTT. This gives the protein CASSYSLAGYTDLQYF.

A remark on this clonotype: A much larger clonotype is one base distant, so this may be a read error. This sequence joins TRBV10-3 and TRBJ2-1, with 10 bases matching TRBD2. CDR1 is ENHRY, CDR2 SYGVKD, per germline. The CDR3 runs 16 residues. V shed 2 bases, J shed 9 bases, and the junction held 10 bases outside the gene matches. The CDR3 loop is CAISENLAGAGGEQFF. Written as DNA, the CDR3 is TGTGCCATCAGTGAGAATCTAGCGGGAGCAGGAGGTGAGCAGTTCTTC.

On this clonotype itself: Possible read error: a much larger clone is one base away. The CDR3 spells CASGVPGPSGYTF. CDR3 in DNA: TGTGCCAGCGGGGTGCCGGGACCTTCTGGCTACACCTTC. The chain couples TRBV5-5 to TRBJ1-2, with D possibly matching TRBD1 (5 bases). Germline V gene data show CDR1 as SGHKS and CDR2 as YYEKEE (reference sequence). Trimming took off 7 bases at V and 7 bases at J, with 17 bases between the two ends. This CDR3 contains 13 residues. Full variable domain (missing parts from reference TRBV5-5 and TRBJ1-2): DAGVTQSPTHLIKTRGQQVTLRCSPISGHKSVSWYQQVLGQGPQFIFQYYEKEERGRGNFPDRFSARQFPNYSSELNVNALLLGDSALYLCASGVPGPSGYTFGSGTRLTVV.

As regards this clonotype: A junction end diverges from the germline sequence, so it may reflect a read error. The chain uses TRBV5-1 and TRBJ1-1; a weak D match, TRBD1 (5 bases). The CDR3 has 15 amino acids. Germline assignment: CDR1 SGHRS and CDR2 YFSETQ. This chain's CDR3 is CAGSLAGSPNTEASF. CDR3 DNA: TGCGCCGGCAGCTTAGCAGGGTCACCTAACACTGAAGCTTCCTTT.

This clonotype was counted many times. The V call is TRBV6-1, the J call TRBJ2-7, with TRBD2 matching 11 bases. The CDR3 runs to 14 residues. Germline loops: CDR1 MNHNS, CDR2 SASEGT. After removal of 7 bases from V and 12 bases from J, the junction contained 14 bases not matched to a gene. The CDR3 DNA follows: TGTGCCAGCAAGCCGGGACTAGCGGCCCCAGTCGGGTACTTC. Protein: CASKPGLAAPVGYF.

Only one count was recorded for this clonotype. At one boundary the junction diverges from the germline segment, which might be a read error. V and J are TRBV11-2 and TRBJ1-6; perhaps TRBD1 as D (5 bases). CDR1 and CDR2 (germline): SGHAT, FQNNGV. The CDR3 length is 14 residues. The CDR3 here is CASSLKGLSRPLHF. DNA of the CDR3: TGTGCCAGTAGCTTAAAGGGGCTTAGTAGACCCCTCCACTTT.